What follows are 4 T cell receptor beta chains derived from one specimen sequenced in a study of blood T cells in healthy people across ages. The authors ran a second PCR of roughly 7 to 11 cycles using a sample-barcoded 5' primer and a J-beta primer mix. TCRdb redid the calling of the 5' RACE reads with MiXCR, one entry per CDR3 protein. The repertoire holds roughly 800,000 distinct CDR3 sequences, with approximately 25% as singletons. The same data also went into a second study, on T cells of mothers and their children.

Sequenced material: blood. The receptors derive from a boy aged 5-17 years in good health.

This clonotype was detected only a few times. This chain uses TRBV7-9 with TRBJ1-4; D might be TRBD1 (5 bases). CDR1 is SEHNR, CDR2 FQNEAQ, per germline (reference sequence). V lost 1 base and J lost 4, with 10 bases in between. This CDR3 is 15 amino acids long. The CDR3 DNA reads TGTGCCAGCAGCTTAGGCGGAGGGGTTAATGAAAAACTGTTTTTT. Protein sequence: CASSLGGGVNEKLFF.

This clonotype has a handful of counts. The V gene is TRBV3-1, the J gene TRBJ2-7, with a possible D match to TRBD1 (5 bases). From germline, CDR1 is LGHDT and CDR2 YNNKEL (reference sequence). This CDR3 region has 14 residues. V lost 4 bases and J 0 bases, leaving 10 bases between the germline ends. This chain's CDR3 is CASSRQQVSYEQYF. CDR3 nucleotide sequence: TGTGCCAGCAGCCGACAGCAGGTCTCCTACGAGCAGTACTTC.

V gene TRBV4-3 combines with J gene TRBJ2-7; possibly TRBD2 for D (6 bases). This CDR3 has 13 amino acids. Deletions cut 2 bases from V and 3 bases from J, with 8 bases between. Germline V gene data show CDR1 as LGHNA and CDR2 as YSLEER. CDR3 sequence: CASSQRLGYEQYF. The CDR3 region has the DNA TGCGCCAGCAGCCAACGACTAGGCTACGAGCAGTACTTC.

The J gene is TRBJ2-5, the V gene TRBV29-1, with 14 bases that match TRBD2. The J call is in doubt because the DNA end fits TRBJ2-1 better. Germline V lookup: CDR1 SQVTM, CDR2 ANQGSEA. This CDR3 has 14 amino acids. The CDR3 protein is CSVVGTSGSDEQFF. Written as DNA, the CDR3 is TGCAGCGTTGTTGGGACTAGCGGGAGCGATGAGCAGTTCTTC.